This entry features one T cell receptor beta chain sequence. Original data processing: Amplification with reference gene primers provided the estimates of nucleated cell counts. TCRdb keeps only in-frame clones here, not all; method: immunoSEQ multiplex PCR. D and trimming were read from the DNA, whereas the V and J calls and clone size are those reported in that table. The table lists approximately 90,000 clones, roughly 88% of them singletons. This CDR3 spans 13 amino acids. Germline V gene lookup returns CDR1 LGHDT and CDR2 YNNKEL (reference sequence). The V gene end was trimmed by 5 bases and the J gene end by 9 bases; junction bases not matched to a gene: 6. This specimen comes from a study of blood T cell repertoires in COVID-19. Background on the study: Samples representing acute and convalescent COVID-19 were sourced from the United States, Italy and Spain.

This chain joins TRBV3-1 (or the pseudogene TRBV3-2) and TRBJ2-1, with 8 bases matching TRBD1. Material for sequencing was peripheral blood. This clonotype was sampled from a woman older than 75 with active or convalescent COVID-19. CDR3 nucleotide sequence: TGTGCCAGCAGCACGACAGGGGCCCGTGAGCAGTTCTTC. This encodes CASSTTGAREQFF.